This TCR beta chain derives from a study of metastatic and nonmetastatic thyroid tumors (TCRdb year 2020). A note on the overall study: Repertoires from peripheral blood and from tumor or nodule tissue samples of malignant and benign thyroid patients were compared.

Beyond this particular receptor, the publication reports: In both blood and tumor samples, TCR beta diversity was reported to be significantly higher in malignant tumors than in benign nodules.

Worth noting for this clone: The clone's antigen remains unknown. A much larger clone differs by one base, so this may be a read error.

Library generation was performed with PCR. TCRdb lists the instrument as Illumina HiSeq 4000. High-throughput sequencing was used to profile the CDR3 region of the TCR beta-chain in every patient. The original methods were these. A classifier to discriminate distant-metastatic papillary thyroid cancer patients was built from CDR3 differences across clinicopathological groups. The Shannon index was used to measure repertoire diversity, and the Morisita-Horn index was used to measure how similar tumor and blood repertoires were. The public sequencing data were trimmed at Q25 with fastp and processed into clonotypes with MiXCR by TCRdb, which kept only in-frame beta chains. The V and J calls were determined by TCRdb, not by the authors. Present in this sample are 20,000 to 25,000 clones, around 12% of which were seen just once. The ten top clones hold less than 25% of the sample. Reading from cysteine to phenylalanine, the CDR3 counts 17 amino acids. Left in the record is the CDR3 DNA by itself, 51 bases read in frame from the first base. CDR1 and CDR2, looked up from the germline V gene, are SGDLS and YYNGEE. The germline V end is reduced by 2 bases and the J end by 4 bases; junction bases left unmatched: 11.

No treatment had been received by any patient before thyroid surgery. The study retrospectively analysed patient clinical samples collected from the early 2010s to the late 2010s using T-cell receptor beta sequencing. The TCR comes from a female donor with papillary thyroid cancer or a benign thyroid nodule (not recorded which). Some clones in this sample may be carry-over from other donors' samples. Sequencing was carried out using blood. The rearrangement combines TRBV9 with TRBJ2-3; the central 9 bases match TRBD2. CDR3 reads: CASSVERGVHQSDTQYF. The nucleotide sequence is given as TGTGCCAGCAGCGTGGAGCGGGGGGTCCATCAGTCAGATACGCAGTATTTT.